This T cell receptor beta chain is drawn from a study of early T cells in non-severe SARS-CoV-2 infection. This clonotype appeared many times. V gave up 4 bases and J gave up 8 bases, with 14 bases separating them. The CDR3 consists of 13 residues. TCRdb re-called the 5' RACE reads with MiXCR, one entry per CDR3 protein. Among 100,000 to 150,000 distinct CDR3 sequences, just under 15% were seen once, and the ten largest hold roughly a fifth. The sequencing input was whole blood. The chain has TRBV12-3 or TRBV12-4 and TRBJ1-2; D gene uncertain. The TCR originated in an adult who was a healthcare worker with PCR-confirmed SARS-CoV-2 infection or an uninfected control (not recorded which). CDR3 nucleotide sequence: TGTGCCAGCAGTTATGTCTCGGGGAGCGGCTACACCTTC. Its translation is CASSYVSGSGYTF.